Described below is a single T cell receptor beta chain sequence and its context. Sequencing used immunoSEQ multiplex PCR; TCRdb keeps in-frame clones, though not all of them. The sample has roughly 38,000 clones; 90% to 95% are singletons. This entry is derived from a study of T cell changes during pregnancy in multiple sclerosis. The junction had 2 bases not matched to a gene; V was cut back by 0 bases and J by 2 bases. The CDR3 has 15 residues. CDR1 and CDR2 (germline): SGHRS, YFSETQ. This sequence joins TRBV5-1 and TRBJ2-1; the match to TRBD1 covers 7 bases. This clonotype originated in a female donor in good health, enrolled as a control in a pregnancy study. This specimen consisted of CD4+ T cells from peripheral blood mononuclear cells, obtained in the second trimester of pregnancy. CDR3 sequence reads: CASSLGQGAYNEQFF. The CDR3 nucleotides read TGCGCCAGCAGCTTGGGGCAGGGGGCCTACAATGAGCAGTTCTTC.